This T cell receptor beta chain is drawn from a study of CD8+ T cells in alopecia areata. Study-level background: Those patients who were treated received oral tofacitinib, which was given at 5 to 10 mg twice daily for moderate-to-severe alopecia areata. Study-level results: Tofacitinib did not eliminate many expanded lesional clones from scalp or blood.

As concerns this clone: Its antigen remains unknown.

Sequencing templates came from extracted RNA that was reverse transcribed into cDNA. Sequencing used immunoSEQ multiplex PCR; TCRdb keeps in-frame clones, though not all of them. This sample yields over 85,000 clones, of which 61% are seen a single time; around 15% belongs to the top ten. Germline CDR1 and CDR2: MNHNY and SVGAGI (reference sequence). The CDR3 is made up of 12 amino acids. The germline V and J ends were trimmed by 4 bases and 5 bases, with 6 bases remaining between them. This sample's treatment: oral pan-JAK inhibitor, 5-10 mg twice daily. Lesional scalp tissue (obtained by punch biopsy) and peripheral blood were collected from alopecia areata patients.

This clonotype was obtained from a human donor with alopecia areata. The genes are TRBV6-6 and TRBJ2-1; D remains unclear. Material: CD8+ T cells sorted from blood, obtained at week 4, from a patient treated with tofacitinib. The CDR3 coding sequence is TGTGCCAGCAGTTTAGACAACAATGAGCAGTTCTTC. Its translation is CASSLDNNEQFF.